The 15 T cell receptor beta chains in this list originate from one sample, sequenced in a study of post-analysis software for immune sequencing data. General observations from the study: TRBV5-6, TRBV5-1 and TRBV20-1 belonged to a set of roughly 5 TRBV segments that were more frequent in patients than controls.

Unique molecular identifiers had been added to the TCR beta cDNA libraries. TCRdb redid the calling of the PCR reads with MiXCR, one entry per CDR3 protein. The sample records approximately 360,000 distinct CDR3 sequences, less than 35% being singletons. No antigens are known for them. The specimen was blood. The receptors shown here come from a girl under 18 with multiple sclerosis.

This clonotype has just a few counts. This chain joins TRBV20-1 and TRBJ2-3; tentatively, D is TRBD2 (7 bases). Germline loops: CDR1 DFQATT, CDR2 SNEGSKA (reference sequence). CDR3 length: 17 amino acids. V was pared by 1 base and J by 5 bases, with 22 bases between. Written as DNA, the CDR3 is TGCAGTGCTAGAGGGGAGGGGGGGACTTTAAGAGAAGATACGCAGTATTTT. It specifies CSARGEGGTLREDTQYF.

The J gene is TRBJ1-2, the V gene TRBV7-2; 10 bases agree with TRBD1. The germline V gene has CDR1 SGHTA and CDR2 FQGNSA. J lost 4 bases, V lost 6 bases, and 5 bases had no gene match. The CDR3 spans 14 residues. Here the CDR3 reads CASRTGGDPYGYTF. The CDR3 nucleotides read TGTGCCAGCAGGACAGGGGGCGATCCCTATGGCTACACCTTC.

The chain couples TRBV5-1 to TRBJ2-5; D ambiguous. The CDR3 totals 13 residues. Germline loops: CDR1 SGHRS, CDR2 YFSETQ. The V and J ends lost 4 bases and 2 bases respectively, with 9 bases between them. The CDR3 nucleotides are TGCGCCAGCAGCCGGGCGAGTCAAGAGACCCAGTACTTC. This gives the protein CASSRASQETQYF.

This chain uses TRBV28 with TRBJ2-3, with D possibly TRBD2 on 6 matching bases. This CDR3 is 14 amino acids long. Trimming took 3 bases from V and 5 from J, leaving 12 bases between them. Germline lookup yields CDR1 MDHEN and CDR2 SYDVKM. CDR3 residues: CASSFHQGGDTQYF. DNA of the CDR3: TGTGCCAGCAGTTTCCATCAGGGAGGAGATACGCAGTATTTT.

This chain joins TRBV7-3 and TRBJ2-5; D uncertain. Per germline, CDR1 SGHTA and CDR2 FQGTGA. Deletions cut 4 bases from V and 2 bases from J, with 8 bases between. This CDR3 contains 13 residues. CDR3 coding DNA: TGTGCCAGCAGCTCCACACGGCAAGAGACCCAGTACTTC. Encoded protein: CASSSTRQETQYF.

V gene TRBV18 combines with J gene TRBJ2-5, with D uncertain. Germline V gene lookup returns CDR1 KGHSH and CDR2 LQKENI. The CDR3 runs to 14 residues. With 6 bases removed from V and 1 base from J, the gap between germline ends came to 12 bases. Here the CDR3 reads CASSSVGSQETQYF. CDR3 DNA sequence: TGTGCCAGCTCTTCAGTTGGGTCCCAAGAGACCCAGTACTTC.

This clonotype was found a few times. This sequence joins TRBV5-1 and TRBJ2-7; D may be TRBD1 (6 bases). CDR3 size: 13 residues. The germline V gene has CDR1 SGHRS and CDR2 YFSETQ. The V end was cut by 2 bases, the J end by 3 bases, with 9 bases between. In DNA, the CDR3 is TGCGCCAGCAGCTTCGGACAGATCTACGAGCAGTACTTC. This translates into CASSFGQIYEQYF. Together with reference TRBV5-1 and TRBJ2-7, the CDR3 gives the full variable domain: KAGVTQTPRYLIKTRGQQVTLSCSPISGHRSVSWYQQTPGQGLQFLFEYFSETQRNKGNFPGRFSGRQFSNSRSEMNVSTLELGDSALYLCASSFGQIYEQYFGPGTRLTVT.

V is TRBV4-3 and J is TRBJ1-1, with D perhaps TRBD1 (5 bases). V gave up 0 bases and J gave up 5 bases, with 13 bases separating them. CDR3 length: 15 residues. Germline V gene sequence: CDR1 LGHNA, CDR2 YSLEER. The CDR3 nucleotides are TGCGCCAGCAGCCAAGATGAAAGGGGATGGACTGAAGCTTTCTTT. This codes for CASSQDERGWTEAFF.

Only a few counts were recorded for this clonotype. The chain uses TRBV20-1 and TRBJ1-2; 7 bases line up with TRBD1. The CDR3 spans 13 residues. Per germline, CDR1 DFQATT and CDR2 SNEGSKA (reference sequence). Trimming at V came to 3 bases and at J to 7 bases, leaving 8 bases not matched to a gene. The chain's CDR3 is CSASVGGVRGYTF. In nucleotides, the CDR3 is TGCAGTGCTAGCGTAGGGGGCGTTCGTGGCTACACCTTC.

The rearrangement uses TRBV5-6 and TRBJ2-1, with a tentative D call TRBD1 (6 bases). Germline lookup yields CDR1 SGHDT and CDR2 YYEEEE. V gave up 0 bases and J gave up 7 bases, with 14 bases separating them. This CDR3 comprises 15 residues. As DNA, the CDR3 is TGTGCCAGCAGCTTGGTTGTGGGGGCTAGAAATGAGCAGTTCTTC. Its translation: CASSLVVGARNEQFF.

The chain couples TRBV20-1 to TRBJ1-2; unclear D gene. The V and J ends lost 4 bases and 4 bases respectively, with 19 bases between them. The CDR3 sequence is 15 residues long. In germline, CDR1 is DFQATT, CDR2 SNEGSKA (reference sequence). The CDR3 sequence is CSANKRRRVSYGYTF. The CDR3 DNA reads TGCAGTGCTAACAAGAGACGGCGGGTCTCCTATGGCTACACCTTC.

This clonotype came up a few times. The gene calls are TRBV20-1 and TRBJ2-3; no clear D. Trimming stripped 7 bases from V and 5 bases from J, with 7 bases between. This CDR3 has 10 residues. Germline values: CDR1 DFQATT, CDR2 SNEGSKA (reference sequence). CDR3 protein: CSGGGDTQYF. The DNA for the CDR3 is TGCAGTGGAGGCGGAGATACGCAGTATTTT.

This clonotype was detected only a few times. The chain carries TRBV25-1 and TRBJ1-6; no firm D call. Trimming took off 8 bases at V and 13 bases at J, with 18 bases between the two ends. The germline gives CDR1 MGHDK, CDR2 SYGVNS. The length of the CDR3 is 13 residues. Here the CDR3 DNA reads TGTGCCAGCTCTAGACATTCCGGTTATCCCCTCCACTTT. The encoded protein is CASSRHSGYPLHF. Complete variable domain (other parts from reference TRBV25-1 and TRBJ1-6): EADIYQTPRYLVIGTGKKITLECSQTMGHDKMYWYQQDPGMELHLIHYSYGVNSTEKGDLSSESTVSRIRTEHFPLTLESARPSHTSQYLCASSRHSGYPLHFGNGTRLTVT.

The chain links TRBV5-4 to TRBJ2-3; D call uncertain. Germline lookup yields CDR1 SGHNT and CDR2 YYREEE (reference sequence). This CDR3 region has 16 residues. Trimming stripped 4 bases from V and 0 bases from J, with 15 bases between. CDR3 nucleotides: TGTGCCAGCAGCCAACCCGGAGTCTCTAGCACAGATACGCAGTATTTT. Protein sequence: CASSQPGVSSTDTQYF.

This clonotype was seen only a few times. This chain connects TRBV29-1 to TRBJ2-3, with D unresolved. CDR1 and CDR2 (germline): SQVTM, ANQGSEA. V was clipped by 3 bases and J by 6 bases, with 16 bases between them. This CDR3 has 14 residues. Written as DNA, the CDR3 is TGCAGCGTTGAGGGTACCTCTGGGTGGGATACGCAGTATTTT. It is translated as CSVEGTSGWDTQYF.